This T cell receptor beta chain derives from a study of shared clonotypes between healthy human individuals. Study background: Researchers drew samples from two women and a few men aged 18 to 49. General observations from the study: In the sorted subsets, rarefaction showed sequencing was incomplete despite large depth.

Profiled with immunoSEQ multiplex PCR; TCRdb holds only in-frame clones, not every one. The data contain about 1 million clones, roughly 80% of them singletons. For this clone: What it recognizes is unknown.

The source is a man between 18 and 35 years old in good health. Sequencing was performed on memory CD4+ T cells sorted from blood. Subset: CD45RA-negative fraction.

This chain's CDR3 is CATRPGSLLYEQYF. The CDR3 DNA reads TGTGCCACTAGACCCGGGTCTTTACTCTACGAGCAGTACTTC. V gene TRBV6-6 combines with J gene TRBJ2-7; D is undetermined. Germline lookup yields CDR1 MNHNY and CDR2 SVGAGI (reference sequence). The CDR3 contains 14 residues. V was shortened by 10 bases and J by 3 bases, with 19 bases between the two germline ends.